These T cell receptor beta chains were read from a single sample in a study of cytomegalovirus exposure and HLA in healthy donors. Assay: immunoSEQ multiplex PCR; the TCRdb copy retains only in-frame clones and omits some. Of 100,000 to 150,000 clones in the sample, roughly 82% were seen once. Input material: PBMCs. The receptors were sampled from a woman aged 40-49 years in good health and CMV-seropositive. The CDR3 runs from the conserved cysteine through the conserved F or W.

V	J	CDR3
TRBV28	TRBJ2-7	CASRGQGASSYEQYF
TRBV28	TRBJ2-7	CASSRRGFAYEQYF
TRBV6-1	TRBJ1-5	CASRDGGSNQPQHF
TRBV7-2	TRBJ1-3	CASSLDRNTIYF
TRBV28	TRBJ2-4	CASRPDLEEDIQYF
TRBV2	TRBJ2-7	CASSEGLYEQYF
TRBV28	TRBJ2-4	CASSSAGDKNIQYF
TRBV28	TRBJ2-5	CASSSPGQGNRQTQYF
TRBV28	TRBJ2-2	CASSMDRGANTGELFF
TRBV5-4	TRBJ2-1	CASSSPGQAAYNEQFF
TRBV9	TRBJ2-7	CASSAGTSSSYEQYF
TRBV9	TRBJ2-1	CASSVTGLYNEQFF
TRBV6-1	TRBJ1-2	CASSWTVDYGYTF
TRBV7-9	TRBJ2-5	CASRPGLGGETQYF
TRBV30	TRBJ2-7	CAWSVTVGGGEQYF
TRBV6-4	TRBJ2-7	CASPQGGTYEQYF
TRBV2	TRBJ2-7	CASSGLAGVAEQYF
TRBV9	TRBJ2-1	CASSPRTSNRNEQFF
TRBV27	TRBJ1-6	CASSSRDRGWNSPLHF
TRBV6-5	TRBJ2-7	CASSYSMSGTLYEQYF
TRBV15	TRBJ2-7	CATRRETGVAYEQYF
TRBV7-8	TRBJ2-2	CASSLALAHLVGELFF
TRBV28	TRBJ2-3	CASSLAGVLDTQYF
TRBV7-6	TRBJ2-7	CASSPGGYGNEQYF
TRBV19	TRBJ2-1	CASSGGTSAEQFF
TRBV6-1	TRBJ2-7	CASSPGHSEQYF
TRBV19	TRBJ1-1	CASSTKSRFEAFF
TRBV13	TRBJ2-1	CASSLTPGLAGSNEQFF
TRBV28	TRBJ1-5	CASSLYQGGNNQPQHF
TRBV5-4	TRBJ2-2	CASSLVGQNTGELFF
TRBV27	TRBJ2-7	CASSLSTAGNYEQYF
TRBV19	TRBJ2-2	CASSISAGLSVTNAGELFF
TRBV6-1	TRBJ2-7	CASSVQGQPTYEQYF
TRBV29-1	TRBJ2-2	CSARLAGDQRTGELFF
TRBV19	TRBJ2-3	CASSISGAPDTQYF
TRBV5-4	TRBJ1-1	CASSRGPAGDTEAFF
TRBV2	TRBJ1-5	CASSGTGNQPQHF
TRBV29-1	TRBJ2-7	CSVEDGQIAYEQYF
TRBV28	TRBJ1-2	CASSLEQYTYGYTF
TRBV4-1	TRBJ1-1	CASSQDPGVQTEAFF
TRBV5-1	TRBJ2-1	CASSKRTSGRASSYNEQFF
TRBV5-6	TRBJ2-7	CASSIRQAPTYEQYF
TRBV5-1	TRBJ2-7	CASSPGLPNYEQYF
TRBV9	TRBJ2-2	CASSVDGSNTGELFF
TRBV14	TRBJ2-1	CASSPVDRAWRDPQFF
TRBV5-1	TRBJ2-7	CASSETSGSHDPYEQYF
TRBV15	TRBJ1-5	CATSRETGSGQPQHF
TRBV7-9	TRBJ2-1	CASSLVRAGNEQFF
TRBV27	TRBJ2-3	CASSPTPLAGDPDTQYF
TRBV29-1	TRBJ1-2	CSVEGWGVLANYGYTF
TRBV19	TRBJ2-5	CASSRGAAQYF
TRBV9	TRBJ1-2	CASRGQPFGYTF
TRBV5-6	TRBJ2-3	CASSLGRAWTQYF